This is a list of T cell receptor beta chains from one sample in a study of CD8 T cells in ankylosing spondylitis. TCRdb analysed the 5' RACE reads with MiXCR anew, one entry per CDR3 protein. This sample has roughly 150,000 distinct CDR3 sequences, with approximately 10% found just once. The sequenced sample consisted of blood, either unsorted or a sorted T cell fraction (not recorded which). These receptor sequences come from a female donor with ankylosing spondylitis or in good health (not recorded which). Each CDR3 is given with its conserved first and last residue. The D gene is left open where the match is weak. The size entry is marked missing in some rows and otherwise reads once, few, many or a size class.

d_gene	v_gene	abundance	j_gene	CDR3aa	CDR3nt
TRBD1	TRBV6-5	-	TRBJ2-3	CASSYLGGGTGALTDTQYF	TGTGCCAGCAGTTACTTAGGGGGAGGGACAGGGGCGCTCACAGATACGCAGTATTTT
-	TRBV12-3/TRBV12-4	few	TRBJ1-4	CASSFGEKLFF	TGTGCCAGCAGTTTTGGTGAAAAACTGTTTTTT
TRBD2	TRBV27	-	TRBJ2-1	CASRIGGGYNEQFF	TGTGCCAGCAGAATCGGGGGAGGGTACAATGAGCAGTTCTTC
-	TRBV6-6	many	TRBJ2-7	CASSYGSEQYF	TGTGCCAGCAGTTACGGGAGCGAGCAGTACTTC
TRBD1	TRBV6-1	-	TRBJ1-5	CASSPGQGLGSNQPQHF	TGTGCCAGCAGTCCCGGACAGGGCCTCGGCAGCAATCAGCCCCAGCATTTT
-	TRBV20-1	-	TRBJ2-3	CSATPRVGTDTQYF	TGCAGTGCCACCCCCAGGGTCGGCACAGATACGCAGTATTTT
-	TRBV9	few	TRBJ2-7	CASSVAMGRAYEQYF	TGTGCCAGCAGCGTAGCTATGGGGAGAGCCTACGAGCAGTACTTC
-	TRBV7-6	-	TRBJ2-2	CASSPHLGPTGELFF	TGTGCCAGCAGCCCCCACTTGGGGCCCACCGGGGAGCTGTTTTTT
-	TRBV3-1	few	TRBJ2-3	CASSQGDRIAEFTDTQYF	TGTGCCAGCAGCCAAGGAGATCGAATAGCGGAGTTCACAGATACGCAGTATTTT
TRBD1	TRBV28	-	TRBJ1-2	CASSLTYRDSLNYGYTF	TGTGCCAGCAGTTTAACGTATCGGGACAGCCTAAACTATGGCTACACCTTC
-	TRBV30	-	TRBJ1-1	CAWSPGPREETEAFF	TGTGCCTGGAGCCCCGGGCCCAGGGAAGAGACTGAAGCTTTCTTT
TRBD2	TRBV12-3/TRBV12-4	few	TRBJ2-1	CASSKAGGPDEQFF	TGTGCCAGCAGTAAAGCGGGAGGGCCTGATGAGCAGTTCTTC
-	TRBV5-4	-	TRBJ2-1	CASSGIGGVNEQFF	TGTGCCAGCAGCGGGATAGGGGGGGTCAATGAGCAGTTCTTC
-	TRBV20-1	-	TRBJ2-2	CSGASGPPGELFF	TGCAGTGGTGCCTCAGGGCCCCCCGGGGAGCTGTTTTTT